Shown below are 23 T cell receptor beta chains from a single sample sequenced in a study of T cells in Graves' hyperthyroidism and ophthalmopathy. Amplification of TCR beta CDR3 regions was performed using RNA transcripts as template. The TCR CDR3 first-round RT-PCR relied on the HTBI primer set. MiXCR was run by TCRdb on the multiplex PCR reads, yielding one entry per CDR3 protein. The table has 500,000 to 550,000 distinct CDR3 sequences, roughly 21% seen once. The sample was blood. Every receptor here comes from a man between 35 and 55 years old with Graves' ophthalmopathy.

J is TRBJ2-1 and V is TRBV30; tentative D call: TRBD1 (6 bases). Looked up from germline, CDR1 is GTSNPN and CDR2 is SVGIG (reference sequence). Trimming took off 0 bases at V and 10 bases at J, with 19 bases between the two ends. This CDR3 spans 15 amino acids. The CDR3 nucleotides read TGTGCCTGGAGTGTACCCACAGGGTGGGGTGGAGAGCAGTTCTTC. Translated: CAWSVPTGWGGEQFF.

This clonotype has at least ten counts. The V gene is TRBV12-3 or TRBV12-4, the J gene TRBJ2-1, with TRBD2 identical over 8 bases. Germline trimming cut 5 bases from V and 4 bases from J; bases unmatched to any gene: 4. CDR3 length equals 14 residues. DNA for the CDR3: TGTGCCAGCAGTCCTAGCGGGCCATACAATGAGCAGTTCTTC. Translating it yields CASSPSGPYNEQFF.

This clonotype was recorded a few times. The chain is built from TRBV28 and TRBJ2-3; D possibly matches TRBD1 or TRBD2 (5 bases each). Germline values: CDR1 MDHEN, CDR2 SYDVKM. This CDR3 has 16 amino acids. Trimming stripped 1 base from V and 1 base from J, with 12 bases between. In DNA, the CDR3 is TGTGCCAGCAGTTTATTCGCCGGGACCCGCACAGATACGCAGTATTTT. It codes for CASSLFAGTRTDTQYF.

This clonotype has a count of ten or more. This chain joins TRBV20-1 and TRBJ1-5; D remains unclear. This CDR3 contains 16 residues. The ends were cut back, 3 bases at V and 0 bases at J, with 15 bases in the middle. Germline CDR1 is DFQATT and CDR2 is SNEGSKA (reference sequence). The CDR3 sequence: CSARTEPLYSNQPQHF. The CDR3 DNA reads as TGCAGTGCTAGGACTGAGCCTCTCTATAGCAATCAGCCCCAGCATTTT.

The DNA of the CDR3 is TGTGCCACCCTCCGGGCCCTTTCTCGATATGGCTACACCTTC. This codes for CATLRALSRYGYTF. V gene TRBV12-3 or TRBV12-4 combines with J gene TRBJ1-2, with D unresolved. The CDR3 runs to 14 residues. V lost 10 bases and J 5 bases, leaving 20 bases between the germline ends.

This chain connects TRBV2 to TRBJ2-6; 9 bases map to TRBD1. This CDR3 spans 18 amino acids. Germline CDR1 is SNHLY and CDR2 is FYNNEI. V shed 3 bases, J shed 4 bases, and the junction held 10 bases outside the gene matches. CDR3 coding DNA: TGTGCCAGCAGTGAGTCGGGACAGGGCATCTTCGGGGCCAACGTCCTGACTTTC. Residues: CASSESGQGIFGANVLTF.

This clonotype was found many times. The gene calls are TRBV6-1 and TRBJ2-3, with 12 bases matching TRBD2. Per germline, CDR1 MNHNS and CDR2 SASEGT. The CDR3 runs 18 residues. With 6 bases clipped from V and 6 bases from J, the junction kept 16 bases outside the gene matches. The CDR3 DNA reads TGTGCCAGCAGCGAGGTCCCTAGCGGGGGGGCCTACGCGGATACGCAGTATTTT. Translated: CASSEVPSGGAYADTQYF.

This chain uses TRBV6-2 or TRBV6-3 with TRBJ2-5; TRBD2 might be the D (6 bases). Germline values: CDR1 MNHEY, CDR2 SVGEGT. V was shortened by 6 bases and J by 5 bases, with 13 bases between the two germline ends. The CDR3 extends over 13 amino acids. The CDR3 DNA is TGTGCCAGCAGAGAACTAGCCGGCGAGACCCAGTACTTC. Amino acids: CASRELAGETQYF.

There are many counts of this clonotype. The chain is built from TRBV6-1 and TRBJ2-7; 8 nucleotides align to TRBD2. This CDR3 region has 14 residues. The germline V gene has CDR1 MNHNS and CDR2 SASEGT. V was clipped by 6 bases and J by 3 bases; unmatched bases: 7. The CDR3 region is CASRRGLGVYEQYF. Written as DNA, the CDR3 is TGTGCCAGCAGAAGGGGACTAGGGGTCTACGAGCAGTACTTC.

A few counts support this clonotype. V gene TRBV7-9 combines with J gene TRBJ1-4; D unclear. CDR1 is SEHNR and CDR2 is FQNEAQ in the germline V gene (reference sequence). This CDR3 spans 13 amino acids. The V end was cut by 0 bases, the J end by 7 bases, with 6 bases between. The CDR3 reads CASSLAAGEKLFF. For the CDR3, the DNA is TGTGCCAGCAGCTTAGCGGCGGGTGAAAAACTGTTTTTT. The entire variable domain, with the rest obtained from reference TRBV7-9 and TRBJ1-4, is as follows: DTGVSQNPRHKITKRGQNVTFRCDPISEHNRLYWYRQTLGQGPEFLTYFQNEAQLEKSRLLSDRFSAERPKGSFSTLEIQRTEQGDSAMYLCASSLAAGEKLFFGSGTQLSVL.

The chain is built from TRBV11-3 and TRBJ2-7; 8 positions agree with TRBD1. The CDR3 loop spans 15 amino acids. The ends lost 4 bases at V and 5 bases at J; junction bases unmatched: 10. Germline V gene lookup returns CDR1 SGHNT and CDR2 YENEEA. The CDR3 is CASSSRGQGIDEQYF. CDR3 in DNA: TGTGCCAGCAGCTCTAGAGGACAGGGAATCGACGAGCAGTACTTC.

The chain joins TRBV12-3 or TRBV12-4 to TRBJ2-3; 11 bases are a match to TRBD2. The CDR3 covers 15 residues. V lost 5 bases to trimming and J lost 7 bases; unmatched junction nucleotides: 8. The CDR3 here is CASSPLSGGAHTQYF. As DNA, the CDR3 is TGTGCCAGCAGTCCCCTTAGCGGGGGGGCACATACGCAGTATTTT.

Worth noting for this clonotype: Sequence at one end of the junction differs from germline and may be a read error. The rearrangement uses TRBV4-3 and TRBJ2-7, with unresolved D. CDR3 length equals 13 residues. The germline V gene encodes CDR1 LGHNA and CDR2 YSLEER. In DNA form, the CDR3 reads TGCGCCAGCAGCCAGGAAAGGGCCTACAAGCAGTACTTC. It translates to CASSQERAYKQYF.

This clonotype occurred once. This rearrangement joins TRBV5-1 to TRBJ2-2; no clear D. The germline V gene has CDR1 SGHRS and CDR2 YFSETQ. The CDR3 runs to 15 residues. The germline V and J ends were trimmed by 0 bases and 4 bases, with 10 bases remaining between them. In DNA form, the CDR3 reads TGCGCCAGCAGCTTGGCGGCAGACTTCACCGGGGAGCTGTTTTTT. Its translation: CASSLAADFTGELFF.

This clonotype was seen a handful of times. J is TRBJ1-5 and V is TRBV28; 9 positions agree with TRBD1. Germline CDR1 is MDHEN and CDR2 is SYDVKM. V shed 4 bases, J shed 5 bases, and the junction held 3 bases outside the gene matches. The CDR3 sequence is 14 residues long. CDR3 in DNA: TGTGCCAGCAGTTCCGGGACAGGGTATCAGCCCCAGCATTTT. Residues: CASSSGTGYQPQHF.

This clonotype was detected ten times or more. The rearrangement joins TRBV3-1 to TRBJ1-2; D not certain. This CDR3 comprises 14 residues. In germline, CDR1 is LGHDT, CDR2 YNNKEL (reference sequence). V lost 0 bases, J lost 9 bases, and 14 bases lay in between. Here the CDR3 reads CASSQDRKASRYTF. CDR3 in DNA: TGTGCCAGCAGCCAAGATCGCAAGGCCTCGCGCTACACCTTC.

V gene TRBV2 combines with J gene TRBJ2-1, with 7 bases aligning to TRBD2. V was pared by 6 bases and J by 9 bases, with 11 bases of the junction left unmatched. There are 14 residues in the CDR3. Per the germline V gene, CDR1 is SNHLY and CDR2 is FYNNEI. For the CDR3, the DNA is TGTGCCAGCAGGGGACTACCGGTAGGTCGTGAGCAGTTCTTC. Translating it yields CASRGLPVGREQFF. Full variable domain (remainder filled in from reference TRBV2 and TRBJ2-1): EPEVTQTPSHQVTQMGQEVILRCVPISNHLYFYWYRQILGQKVEFLVSFYNNEISEKSEIFDDQFSVERPDGSNFTLKIRSTKLEDSAMYFCASRGLPVGREQFFGPGTRLTVL.

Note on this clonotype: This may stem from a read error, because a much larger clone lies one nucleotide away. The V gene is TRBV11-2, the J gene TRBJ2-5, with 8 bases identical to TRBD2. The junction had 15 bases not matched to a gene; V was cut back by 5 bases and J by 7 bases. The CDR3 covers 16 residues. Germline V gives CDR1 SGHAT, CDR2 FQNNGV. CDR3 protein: CASSPSRTSWGGTQYF. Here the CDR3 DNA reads TGTGCCAGCAGCCCCTCCAGGACTAGCTGGGGAGGGACCCAGTACTTC.

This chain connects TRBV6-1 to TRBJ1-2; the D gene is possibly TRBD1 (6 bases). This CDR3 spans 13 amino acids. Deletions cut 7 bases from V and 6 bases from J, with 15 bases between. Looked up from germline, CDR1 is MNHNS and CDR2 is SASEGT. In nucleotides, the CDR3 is TGTGCCAGCACCCCCAGGGGAAATAATGGCTACACCTTC. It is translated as CASTPRGNNGYTF.

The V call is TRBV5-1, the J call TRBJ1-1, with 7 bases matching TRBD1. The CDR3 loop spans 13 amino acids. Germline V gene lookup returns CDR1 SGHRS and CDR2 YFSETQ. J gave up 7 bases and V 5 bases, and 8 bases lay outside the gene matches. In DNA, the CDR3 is TGCGCCAGCAGACTCGGACAGGTGAATGAAGCTTTCTTT. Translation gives CASRLGQVNEAFF.

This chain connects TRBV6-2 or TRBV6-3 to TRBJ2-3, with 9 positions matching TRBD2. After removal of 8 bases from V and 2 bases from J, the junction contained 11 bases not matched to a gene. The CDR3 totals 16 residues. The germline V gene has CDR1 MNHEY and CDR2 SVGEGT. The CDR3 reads CASGLGAGGVTDTQYF. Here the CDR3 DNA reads TGTGCCAGCGGCTTAGGGGCGGGAGGGGTCACAGATACGCAGTATTTT.

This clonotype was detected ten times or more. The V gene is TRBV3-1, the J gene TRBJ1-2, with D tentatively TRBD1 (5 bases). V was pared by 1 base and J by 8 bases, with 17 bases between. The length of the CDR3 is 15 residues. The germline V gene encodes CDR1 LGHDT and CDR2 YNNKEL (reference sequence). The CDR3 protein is CASSQAMTDTWGYTF. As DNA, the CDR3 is TGTGCCAGCAGCCAAGCTATGACGGACACTTGGGGCTACACCTTC.

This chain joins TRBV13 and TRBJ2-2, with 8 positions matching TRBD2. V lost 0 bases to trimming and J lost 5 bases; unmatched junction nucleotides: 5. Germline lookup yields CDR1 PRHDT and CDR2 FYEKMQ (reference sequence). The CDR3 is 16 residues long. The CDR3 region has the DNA TGTGCCAGCAGCTTAGGGGCAGCGGGGGCAACCGGGGAGCTGTTTTTT. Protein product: CASSLGAAGATGELFF.